The 16 T cell receptor beta chains in this list originate from one sample, sequenced in a study of blood T cell repertoires in COVID-19. The table came from immunoSEQ multiplex PCR; TCRdb's copy has only in-frame clones and leaves some out. This repertoire shows more than 100,000 clones, approximately 80% found once; its top ten account for approximately 12%. Sequencing was performed on peripheral blood. The receptors were sampled from a human donor in a cohort sampled during active COVID-19.

The chain recombines TRBV10-3 with TRBJ1-2; D call uncertain. The CDR3 extends over 13 amino acids. Germline CDR1 and CDR2: ENHRY and SYGVKD. Trimming stripped 1 base from V and 8 bases from J, with 11 bases between. CDR3 loop: CAISEWRELGYTF. As DNA, the CDR3 is TGTGCCATCAGTGAGTGGAGGGAACTCGGCTACACCTTC.

J is TRBJ1-2 and V is TRBV19; D is possibly TRBD1 (6 bases). Germline values: CDR1 LNHDA, CDR2 SQIVND (reference sequence). Trimming stripped 2 bases from V and 6 bases from J, with 22 bases between. CDR3 length equals 17 residues. CDR3 sequence reads: CASSIMGGAGDRNGYTF. CDR3 DNA sequence: TGTGCCAGTAGTATAATGGGGGGCGCGGGAGATCGAAATGGCTACACCTTC.

The chain has TRBV18 and TRBJ2-2, with a possible D match to TRBD2 (6 bases). The CDR3 has 15 amino acids. Germline values: CDR1 KGHSH, CDR2 LQKENI. The V end was cut by 2 bases, the J end by 2 bases, with 9 bases between. The chain's CDR3 is CASSPGLPNTGELFF. CDR3 nucleotide sequence: TGTGCCAGCTCACCAGGACTACCCAACACCGGGGAGCTGTTTTTT.

The gene calls are TRBV5-1 and TRBJ2-5, with TRBD1 matching 8 bases. V lost 3 bases and J lost 2; bases outside the gene matches: 6. This CDR3 region has 15 residues. Germline values: CDR1 SGHRS, CDR2 YFSETQ. CDR3 nucleotide sequence: TGCGCCAGCAGCTATGGACAGGGAAGGCAAGAGACCCAGTACTTC. The encoded protein is CASSYGQGRQETQYF.

Details on this clone: The identical CDR3 is also encoded by other nucleotide sequences in the sample. The rearrangement links TRBV11-3 to TRBJ1-3; no clear D gene. This CDR3 has 14 amino acids. Germline CDR1 is SGHNT and CDR2 is YENEEA. V gave up 5 bases and J gave up 0 bases, with 8 bases separating them. The CDR3 region has the DNA TGTGCCAGCAGCCCCGGGGTCTCTGGAAACACCATATATTTT. It is translated as CASSPGVSGNTIYF.

The V gene is TRBV11-2, the J gene TRBJ2-2; TRBD2 agrees at 7 bases. Trimming removed 4 bases from V and 1 base from J; junction bases left unmatched: 3. Germline CDR1 and CDR2: SGHAT and FQNNGV. The CDR3 totals 15 residues. This chain's CDR3 is CASSSRGVNTGELFF. The DNA of the CDR3 is TGTGCCAGCAGCTCACGGGGGGTGAACACCGGGGAGCTGTTTTTT.

The J gene is TRBJ1-1, the V gene TRBV13; D is perhaps TRBD1 (6 bases). The germline V and J ends were trimmed by 7 bases and 0 bases, with 18 bases remaining between them. This CDR3 has 16 amino acids. The germline CDR1 and CDR2 sequences are PRHDT and FYEKMQ (reference sequence). CDR3 residues: CASTRGASWVNTEAFF. Written as DNA, the CDR3 is TGTGCCAGCACCCGGGGGGCCTCTTGGGTGAACACTGAAGCTTTCTTT.

This clone was detected a few times. The J gene is TRBJ1-1, the V gene TRBV19; D is perhaps TRBD1 (6 bases). This CDR3 has 14 residues. V was trimmed by 4 bases and J by 1 base, leaving 10 bases between them. The germline gives CDR1 LNHDA, CDR2 SQIVND (reference sequence). DNA for the CDR3: TGTGCCAGTAGTAGACAGGATGCGAACACTGAAGCTTTCTTT. Amino acids: CASSRQDANTEAFF.

The chain uses TRBV19 and TRBJ2-7; D may be TRBD1 (7 bases). Trimming removed 4 bases at V and 4 bases at J, with 11 bases between. This CDR3 is 13 amino acids long. Germline loops: CDR1 LNHDA, CDR2 SQIVND (reference sequence). The CDR3 region is CASSTSGGYEQYF. CDR3 nucleotides: TGTGCCAGTAGTACATCAGGGGGGTACGAGCAGTACTTC.

This clone was found a few times. This sequence joins TRBV5-3 and TRBJ1-3; 7 nucleotides agree with TRBD1. TRBV5-3 is an open reading frame whose function is uncertain. The junction had 14 bases not matched to a gene; V was cut back by 4 bases and J by 4 bases. There are 17 residues in the CDR3. The DNA of the CDR3 is TGTGCCAGAAGCCCCCCCGGCGGCACAGGGGTCGGAAACACCATATATTTT. Amino acid sequence: CARSPPGGTGVGNTIYF.

The rearrangement uses TRBV5-1 and TRBJ1-2; the match to TRBD1 covers 7 bases. Germline CDR1 reads SGHRS; CDR2 reads YFSETQ. Trimming cost V 4 bases and J 0 bases; bases outside gene matches: 9. The CDR3 spans 16 residues. The CDR3: CASSIQQGTANYGYTF. Written as DNA, the CDR3 is TGCGCCAGCAGCATCCAACAGGGGACCGCTAACTATGGCTACACCTTC. Together with reference TRBV5-1 and TRBJ1-2, the CDR3 gives the full variable domain: KAGVTQTPRYLIKTRGQQVTLSCSPISGHRSVSWYQQTPGQGLQFLFEYFSETQRNKGNFPGRFSGRQFSNSRSEMNVSTLELGDSALYLCASSIQQGTANYGYTFGSGTRLTVV.

This clone was picked up one time. CDR3 region: CASSLVAGGAGGYTF. The CDR3, as DNA: TGTGCCAGCAGCTTAGTGGCAGGGGGAGCGGGTGGCTACACCTTC. The chain is built from TRBV7-2 and TRBJ1-2; 7 bases align to TRBD1. Looked up from germline, CDR1 is SGHTA and CDR2 is FQGNSA. J gave up 7 bases and V 1 base, and 9 bases lay outside the gene matches. The CDR3 contains 15 residues.

The rearrangement links TRBV11-3 to TRBJ2-1, with TRBD2 as a possible D gene (7 bases). Deletions cut 11 bases from V and 0 bases from J, with 14 bases between. Germline V gene sequence: CDR1 SGHNT, CDR2 YENEEA. This CDR3 is 14 amino acids long. Here the CDR3 DNA reads TGTGCCTCTGGGGGGGGGCTCTCCTACAATGAGCAGTTCTTC. Its protein is CASGGGLSYNEQFF. Full variable domain (remainder filled in from reference TRBV11-3 and TRBJ2-1): EAGVVQSPRYKIIEKKQPVAFWCNPISGHNTLYWYLQNLGQGPELLIRYENEEAVDDSQLPKDRFSAERLKGVDSTLKIQPAELGDSAVYLCASGGGLSYNEQFFGPGTRLTVL.

The table lists this clone with a few counts. The chain uses TRBV7-6 and TRBJ1-5, with 10 bases matching TRBD1. The ends lost 5 bases at V and 1 base at J; junction bases unmatched: 2. The CDR3 length is 15 residues. Per the germline V gene, CDR1 is SGHVS and CDR2 is FNYEAQ. CDR3 DNA sequence: TGTGCCAGCAGCCCGACAGGGGGCAGCAATCAGCCCCAGCATTTT. This sequence encodes CASSPTGGSNQPQHF.

This clone was seen only a few times. The chain is built from TRBV10-2 and TRBJ2-1; 11 bases are shared with TRBD2. The V gene's germline CDR1 is WSHSY and CDR2 SAAADI. V gave up 8 bases and J gave up 7 bases; unmatched junction bases: 7. The CDR3 has 14 residues. CDR3 nucleotides: TGCGCCAGCGCAACTAGCGGGGGAAAAAATGAGCAGTTCTTC. Translated: CASATSGGKNEQFF.

The chain couples TRBV7-9 to TRBJ1-2, with 8 bases identical to TRBD1. The CDR3 contains 15 residues. V lost 3 bases and J lost 1; bases outside the gene matches: 4. From germline, CDR1 is SEHNR and CDR2 FQNEAQ (reference sequence). The CDR3 region is CASSLTGARNYGYTF. The CDR3 region has the DNA TGTGCCAGCAGCTTGACAGGGGCTCGTAACTATGGCTACACCTTC.